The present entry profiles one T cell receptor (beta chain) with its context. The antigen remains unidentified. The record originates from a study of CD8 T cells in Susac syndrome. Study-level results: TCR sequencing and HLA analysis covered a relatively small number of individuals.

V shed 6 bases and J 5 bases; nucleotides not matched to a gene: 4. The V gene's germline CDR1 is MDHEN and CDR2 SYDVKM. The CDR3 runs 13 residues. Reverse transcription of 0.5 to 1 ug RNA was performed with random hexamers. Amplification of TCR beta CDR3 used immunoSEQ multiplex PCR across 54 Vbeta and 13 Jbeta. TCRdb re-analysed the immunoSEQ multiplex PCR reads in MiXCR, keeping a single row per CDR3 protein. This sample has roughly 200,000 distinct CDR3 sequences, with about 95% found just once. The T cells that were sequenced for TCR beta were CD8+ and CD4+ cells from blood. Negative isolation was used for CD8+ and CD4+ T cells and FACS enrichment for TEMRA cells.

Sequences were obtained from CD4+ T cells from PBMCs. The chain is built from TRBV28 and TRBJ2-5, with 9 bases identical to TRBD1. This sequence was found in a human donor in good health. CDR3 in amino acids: CASRGTGLETQYF. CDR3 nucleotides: TGTGCCAGCAGGGGGACAGGGCTGGAGACCCAGTACTTC. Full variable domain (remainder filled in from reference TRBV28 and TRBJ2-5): DVKVTQSSRYLVKRTGEKVFLECVQDMDHENMFWYRQDPGLGLRLIYFSYDVKMKEKGDIPEGYSVSREKKERFSLILESASTNQTSMYLCASRGTGLETQYFGPGTRLLVL.